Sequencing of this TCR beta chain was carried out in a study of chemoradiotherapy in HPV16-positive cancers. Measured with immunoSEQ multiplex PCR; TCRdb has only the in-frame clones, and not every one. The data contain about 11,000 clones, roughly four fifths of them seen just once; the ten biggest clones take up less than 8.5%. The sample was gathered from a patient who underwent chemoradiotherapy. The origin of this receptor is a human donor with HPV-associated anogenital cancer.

CDR3 nucleotide sequence: TGTGCCAGCACCCAGGATCCGAACTATGGCTACACCTTC. Translating it yields CASTQDPNYGYTF. V gene TRBV6-6 combines with J gene TRBJ1-2; D is undetermined. The germline V gene has CDR1 MNHNY and CDR2 SVGAGI (reference sequence). V was trimmed by 7 bases and J by 2 bases, leaving 11 bases between them. There are 13 residues in the CDR3.